The 11 T cell receptor beta chains listed next were all sequenced from one sample in a study of cytomegalovirus exposure and HLA in healthy donors. The PCR made use of 60 Vbeta and 13 Jbeta primers. TCRdb's copy holds only in-frame clones and misses some; the assay was immunoSEQ multiplex PCR. The table shows approximately 150,000 clones, with about 84% occurring only once. The specimen was PBMCs. The origin of the receptors is a man between 18 and 29 years old in good health and CMV-seronegative.

The CDR3 reads CASYDGLADTQYF. Here the CDR3 DNA reads TGTGCCAGCTATGACGGGTTAGCAGATACGCAGTATTTT. The genes are TRBV28 and TRBJ2-3, with D uncertain. This CDR3 has 13 amino acids. Germline loops: CDR1 MDHEN, CDR2 SYDVKM. Trimming shortened V by 8 bases and J by 4 bases, and 13 bases separated the two germline ends.

V is TRBV4-1 and J is TRBJ1-1; D gene uncertain. From germline, CDR1 is MGHRA and CDR2 YSYEKL. CDR3 size: 14 residues. V was shortened by 0 bases and J by 3 bases, with 8 bases between the two germline ends. The DNA of the CDR3 is TGCGCCAGCAGCCAAGATTTGGAGCACACTGAAGCTTTCTTT. Protein product: CASSQDLEHTEAFF.

This chain connects TRBV11-2 to TRBJ2-3; tentative D call: TRBD2 (5 bases). V lost 1 base and J lost 2, with 13 bases in between. There are 16 residues in the CDR3. CDR1 is SGHAT, CDR2 FQNNGV, per germline. The CDR3 spells CASSLGSDYTTDTQYF. DNA for the CDR3: TGTGCCAGCAGCTTAGGGTCAGACTATACCACAGATACGCAGTATTTT.

This chain connects TRBV19 to TRBJ1-5, with D possibly being TRBD1 (5 bases). The ends were cut back, 6 bases at V and 3 bases at J, with 15 bases in the middle. CDR1 is LNHDA, CDR2 SQIVND, per germline (reference sequence). The CDR3 consists of 15 residues. The CDR3 loop is CASSTTAGHNQPQHF. In nucleotides, the CDR3 is TGTGCCAGTAGCACGACGGCAGGGCACAATCAGCCCCAGCATTTT.

The V and J genes are TRBV6-5 and TRBJ2-2; D gene uncertain. This CDR3 is built from 14 residues. CDR1 is MNHEY, CDR2 SVGAGI, per germline. Trimming stripped 8 bases from V and 2 bases from J, with 12 bases between. CDR3 loop: CASHYALNTGELFF. The CDR3 DNA reads as TGTGCCAGCCACTACGCTCTAAACACCGGGGAGCTGTTTTTT.

Details on this clone: Sequence at one end of the junction differs from germline and may be a read error. The chain is built from TRBV7-9 and TRBJ2-3; 11 nucleotides match TRBD2. The germline V gene has CDR1 SEHNR and CDR2 FQNEAQ (reference sequence). CDR3 length: 16 residues. CDR3 loop: CSSSWTSGRGLDTQYF. The CDR3 nucleotides are TGTTCCAGCAGCTGGACTAGCGGGCGGGGCTTGGATACGCAGTATTTT.

The chain carries TRBV12-5 and TRBJ1-2; 7 bases fit TRBD1. The germline gives CDR1 LGHNT, CDR2 FRNRAP. J gave up 6 bases and V 4 bases, and 5 bases lay outside the gene matches. This CDR3 has 13 residues. The DNA of the CDR3 is TGTGCTAGTGGTTGGGACAGAGGGAATGGCTACACCTTC. It is translated as CASGWDRGNGYTF.

The chain links TRBV5-1 to TRBJ2-1; 14 positions match TRBD2. Germline V gives CDR1 SGHRS, CDR2 YFSETQ. The CDR3 has 15 residues. J was trimmed by 7 bases and V by 4 bases; bases with no gene match: 4. CDR3 coding DNA: TGCGCCAGCAGCACGACTAGCGGGAGGGGAAATGAGCAGTTCTTC. Its translation is CASSTTSGRGNEQFF. The variable domain in full, with the rest retrieved from reference TRBV5-1 and TRBJ2-1, is KAGVTQTPRYLIKTRGQQVTLSCSPISGHRSVSWYQQTPGQGLQFLFEYFSETQRNKGNFPGRFSGRQFSNSRSEMNVSTLELGDSALYLCASSTTSGRGNEQFFGPGTRLTVL.

V usage is TRBV27 and J usage is TRBJ2-7; D gene ambiguous. The CDR3 is made up of 13 amino acids. Germline V CDR1 and CDR2: MNHEY, SMNVEV (reference sequence). V was pared by 3 bases and J by 0 bases, with 6 bases between. The CDR3 DNA follows: TGTGCCAGCAGTTTGCTCTACTCCTACGAGCAGTACTTC. Translation: CASSLLYSYEQYF.

J is TRBJ1-2 and V is TRBV2, with 7 bases that match TRBD1. V dropped 0 bases and J dropped 4; count of bases not matched to a gene: 8. The CDR3 has 16 amino acids. The germline CDR1 and CDR2 sequences are SNHLY and FYNNEI. As DNA, the CDR3 is TGTGCCAGCAGTGAAGCGCTTCTTGGGACAGCCTATGGCTACACCTTC. Protein: CASSEALLGTAYGYTF.

This clone was counted once. The genes are TRBV7-9 and TRBJ2-2, with TRBD1 as a possible D gene (5 bases). The V end was cut by 11 bases, the J end by 2 bases, with 12 bases between. CDR1 is SEHNR and CDR2 is FQNEAQ in the germline V gene (reference sequence). The CDR3 length is 13 residues. In DNA form, the CDR3 reads TGTGCCTACAAGACAGAAAACACCGGGGAGCTGTTTTTT. Translating it yields CAYKTENTGELFF.